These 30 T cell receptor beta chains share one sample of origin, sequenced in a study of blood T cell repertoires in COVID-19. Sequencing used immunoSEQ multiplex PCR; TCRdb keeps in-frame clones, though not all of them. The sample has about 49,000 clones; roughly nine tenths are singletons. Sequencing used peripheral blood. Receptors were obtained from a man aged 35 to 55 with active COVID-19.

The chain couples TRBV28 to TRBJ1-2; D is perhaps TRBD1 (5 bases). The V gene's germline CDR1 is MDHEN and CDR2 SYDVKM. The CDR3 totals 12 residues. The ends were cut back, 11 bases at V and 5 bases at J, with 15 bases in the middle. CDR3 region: CAVQRGGYGYTF. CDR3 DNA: TGTGCCGTACAAAGGGGTGGGTATGGCTACACCTTC.

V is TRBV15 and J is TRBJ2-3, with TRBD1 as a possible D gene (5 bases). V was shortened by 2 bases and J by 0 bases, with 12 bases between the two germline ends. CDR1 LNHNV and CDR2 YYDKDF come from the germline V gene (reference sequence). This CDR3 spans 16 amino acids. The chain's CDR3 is CATSRKYPGSTDTQYF. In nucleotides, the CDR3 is TGTGCCACCAGCAGAAAATATCCAGGGAGCACAGATACGCAGTATTTT. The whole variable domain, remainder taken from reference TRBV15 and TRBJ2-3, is DAMVIQNPRYQVTQFGKPVTLSCSQTLNHNVMYWYQQKSSQAPKLLFHYYDKDFNNEADTPDNFQSRRPNTSFCFLDIRSPGLGDTAMYLCATSRKYPGSTDTQYFGPGTRLTVL.

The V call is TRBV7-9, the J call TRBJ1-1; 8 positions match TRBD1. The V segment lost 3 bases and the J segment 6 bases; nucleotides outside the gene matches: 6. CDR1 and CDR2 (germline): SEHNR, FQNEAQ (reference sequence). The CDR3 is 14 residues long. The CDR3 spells CASSLGQVEPEAFF. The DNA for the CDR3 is TGTGCCAGCAGCTTGGGACAGGTGGAACCTGAAGCTTTCTTT.

The CDR3 sequence: CASSSGQGGNPQYF. As DNA, the CDR3 is TGCGCCAGCAGCTCGGGACAGGGTGGGAATCCCCAGTACTTC. The chain links TRBV5-1 to TRBJ2-5, with TRBD1 identical over 9 bases. Germline assignment: CDR1 SGHRS and CDR2 YFSETQ. CDR3 length equals 14 residues. V was pared by 3 bases and J by 9 bases, with 9 bases of the junction left unmatched.

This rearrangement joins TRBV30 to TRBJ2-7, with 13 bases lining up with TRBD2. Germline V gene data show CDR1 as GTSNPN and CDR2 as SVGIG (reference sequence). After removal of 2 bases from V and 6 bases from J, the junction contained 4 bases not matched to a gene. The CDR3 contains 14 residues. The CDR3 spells CAWSTGLAGAEQYF. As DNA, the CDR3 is TGTGCCTGGAGTACAGGACTAGCGGGAGCCGAGCAGTACTTC. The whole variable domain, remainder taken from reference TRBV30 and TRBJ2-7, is SQTIHQWPATLVQPVGSPLSLECTVEGTSNPNLYWYRQAAGRGLQLLFYSVGIGQISSEVPQNLSASRPQDRQFILSSKKLLLSDSGFYLCAWSTGLAGAEQYFGPGTRLTVT.

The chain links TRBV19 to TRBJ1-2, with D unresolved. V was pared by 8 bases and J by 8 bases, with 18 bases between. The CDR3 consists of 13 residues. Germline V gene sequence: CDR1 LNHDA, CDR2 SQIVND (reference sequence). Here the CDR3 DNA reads TGTGCCAGTGCTCACACAACCACAGTGGGCTACACCTTC. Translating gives CASAHTTTVGYTF.

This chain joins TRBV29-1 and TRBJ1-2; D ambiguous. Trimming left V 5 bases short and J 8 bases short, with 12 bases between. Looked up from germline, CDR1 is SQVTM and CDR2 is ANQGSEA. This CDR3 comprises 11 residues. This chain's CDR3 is CSVPQGEGYTF. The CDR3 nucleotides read TGCAGCGTTCCCCAAGGAGAGGGCTACACCTTC. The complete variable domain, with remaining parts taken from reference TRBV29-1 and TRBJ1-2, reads SAVISQKPSRDICQRGTSLTIQCQVDSQVTMMFWYRQQPGQSLTLIATANQGSEATYESGFVIDKFPISRPNLTFSTLTVSNMSPEDSSIYLCSVPQGEGYTFGSGTRLTVV.

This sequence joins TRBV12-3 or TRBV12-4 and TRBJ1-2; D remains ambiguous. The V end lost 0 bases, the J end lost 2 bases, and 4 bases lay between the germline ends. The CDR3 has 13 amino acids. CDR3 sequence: CASSLARNYGYTF. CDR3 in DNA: TGTGCCAGCAGTTTAGCCAGAAACTATGGCTACACCTTC.

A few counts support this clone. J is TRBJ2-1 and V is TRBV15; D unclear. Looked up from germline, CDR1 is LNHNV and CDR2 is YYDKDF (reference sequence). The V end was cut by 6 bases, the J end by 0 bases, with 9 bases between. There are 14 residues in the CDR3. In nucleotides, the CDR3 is TGTGCCACCAGAGAAGCTGGCTCCTACAATGAGCAGTTCTTC. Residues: CATREAGSYNEQFF.

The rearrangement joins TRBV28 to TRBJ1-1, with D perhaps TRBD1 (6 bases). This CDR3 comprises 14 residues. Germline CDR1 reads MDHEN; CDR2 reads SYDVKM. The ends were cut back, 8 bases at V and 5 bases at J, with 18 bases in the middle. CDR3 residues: CASSEGGVRTEAFF. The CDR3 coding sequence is TGTGCCAGCTCCGAGGGGGGGGTGCGGACTGAAGCTTTCTTT.

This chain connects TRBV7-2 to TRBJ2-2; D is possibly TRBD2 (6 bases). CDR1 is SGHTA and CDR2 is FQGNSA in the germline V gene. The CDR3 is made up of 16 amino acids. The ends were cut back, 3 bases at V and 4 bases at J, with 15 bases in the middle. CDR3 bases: TGTGCCAGCAGCTTTGCTTGGAAGGGAGGCACCGGGGAGCTGTTTTTT. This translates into CASSFAWKGGTGELFF.

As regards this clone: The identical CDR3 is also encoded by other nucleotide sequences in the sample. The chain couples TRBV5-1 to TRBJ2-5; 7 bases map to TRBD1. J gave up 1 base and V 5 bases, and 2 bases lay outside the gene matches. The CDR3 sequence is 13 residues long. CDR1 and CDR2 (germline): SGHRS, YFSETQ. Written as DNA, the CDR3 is TGCGCCAGCAGGAGGGACAGCCAAGAGACCCAGTACTTC. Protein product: CASRRDSQETQYF.

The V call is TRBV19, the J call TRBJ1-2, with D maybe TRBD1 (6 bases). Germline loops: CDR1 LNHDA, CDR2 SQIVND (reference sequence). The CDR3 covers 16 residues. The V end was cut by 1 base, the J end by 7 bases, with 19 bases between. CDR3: CASSIGLPGDTLGYTF. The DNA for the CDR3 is TGTGCCAGTAGTATAGGTCTTCCAGGGGACACCCTTGGCTACACCTTC.

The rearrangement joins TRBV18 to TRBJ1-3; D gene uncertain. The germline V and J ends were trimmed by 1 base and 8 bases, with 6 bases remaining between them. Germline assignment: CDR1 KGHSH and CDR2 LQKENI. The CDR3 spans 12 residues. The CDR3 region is CASSPQGDTIYF. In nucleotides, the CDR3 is TGTGCCAGCTCACCACAGGGAGACACCATATATTTT.

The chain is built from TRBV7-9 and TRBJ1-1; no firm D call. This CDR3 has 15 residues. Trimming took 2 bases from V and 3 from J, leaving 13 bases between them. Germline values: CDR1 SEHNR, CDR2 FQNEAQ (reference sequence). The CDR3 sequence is CASSLFPPSHTEAFF. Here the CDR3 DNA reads TGTGCCAGCAGCTTATTCCCGCCAAGCCACACTGAAGCTTTCTTT. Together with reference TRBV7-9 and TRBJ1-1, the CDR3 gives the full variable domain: DTGVSQNPRHKITKRGQNVTFRCDPISEHNRLYWYRQTLGQGPEFLTYFQNEAQLEKSRLLSDRFSAERPKGSFSTLEIQRTEQGDSAMYLCASSLFPPSHTEAFFGQGTRLTVV.

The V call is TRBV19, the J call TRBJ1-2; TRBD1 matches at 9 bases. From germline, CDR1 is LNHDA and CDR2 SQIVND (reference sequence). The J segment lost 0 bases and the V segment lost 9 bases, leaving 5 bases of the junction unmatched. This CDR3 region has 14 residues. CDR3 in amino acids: CASRRDRANYGYTF. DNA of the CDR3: TGTGCCAGCCGGAGGGACAGGGCTAACTATGGCTACACCTTC.

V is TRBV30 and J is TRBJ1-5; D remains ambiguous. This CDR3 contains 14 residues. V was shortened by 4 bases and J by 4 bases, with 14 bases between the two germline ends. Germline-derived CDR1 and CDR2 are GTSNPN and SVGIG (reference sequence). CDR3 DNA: TGTGCCTGGACGGTCGGGGAGGAGAATCAGCCCCAGCATTTT. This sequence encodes CAWTVGEENQPQHF.

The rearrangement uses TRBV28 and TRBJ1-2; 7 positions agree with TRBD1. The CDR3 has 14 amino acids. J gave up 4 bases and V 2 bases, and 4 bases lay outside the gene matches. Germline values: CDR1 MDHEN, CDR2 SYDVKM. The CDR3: CASSLTGAPYGYTF. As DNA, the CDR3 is TGTGCCAGCAGTTTAACAGGGGCCCCCTATGGCTACACCTTC.

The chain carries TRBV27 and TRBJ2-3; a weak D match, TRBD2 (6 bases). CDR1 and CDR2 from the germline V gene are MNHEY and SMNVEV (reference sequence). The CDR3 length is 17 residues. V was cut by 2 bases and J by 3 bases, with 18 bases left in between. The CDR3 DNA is TGTGCCAGCAGTTTAAGGGCGCGGGATAGGGGTACAGATACGCAGTATTTT. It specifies CASSLRARDRGTDTQYF.

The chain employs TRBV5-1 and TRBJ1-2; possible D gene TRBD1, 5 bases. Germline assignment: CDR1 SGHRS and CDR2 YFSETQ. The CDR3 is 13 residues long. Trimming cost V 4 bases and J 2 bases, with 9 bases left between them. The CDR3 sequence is CASSPTENYGYTF. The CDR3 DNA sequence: TGCGCCAGCAGCCCGACAGAAAACTATGGCTACACCTTC.

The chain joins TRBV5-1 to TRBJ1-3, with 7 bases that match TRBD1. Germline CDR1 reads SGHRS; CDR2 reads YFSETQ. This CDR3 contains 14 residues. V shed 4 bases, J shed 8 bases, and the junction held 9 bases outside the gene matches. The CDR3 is CASSPGTGDDTIYF. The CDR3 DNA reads TGCGCCAGCAGCCCCGGCACAGGGGATGACACCATATATTTT.

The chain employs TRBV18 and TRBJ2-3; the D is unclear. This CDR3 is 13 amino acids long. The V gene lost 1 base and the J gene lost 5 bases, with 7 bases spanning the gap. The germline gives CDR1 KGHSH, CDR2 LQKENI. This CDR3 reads CASSPRQEDTQYF. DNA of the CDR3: TGTGCCAGCTCACCACGGCAGGAAGATACGCAGTATTTT.

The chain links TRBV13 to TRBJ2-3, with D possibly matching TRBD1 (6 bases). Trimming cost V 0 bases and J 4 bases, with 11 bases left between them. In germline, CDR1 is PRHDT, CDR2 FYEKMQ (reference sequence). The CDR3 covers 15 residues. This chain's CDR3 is CASSLGQGFSDTQYF. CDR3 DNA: TGTGCCAGCAGCTTAGGACAGGGTTTCTCAGATACGCAGTATTTT. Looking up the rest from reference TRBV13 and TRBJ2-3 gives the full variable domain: AAGVIQSPRHLIKEKRETATLKCYPIPRHDTVYWYQQGPGQDPQFLISFYEKMQSDKGSIPDRFSAQQFSDYHSELNMSSLELGDSALYFCASSLGQGFSDTQYFGPGTRLTVL.

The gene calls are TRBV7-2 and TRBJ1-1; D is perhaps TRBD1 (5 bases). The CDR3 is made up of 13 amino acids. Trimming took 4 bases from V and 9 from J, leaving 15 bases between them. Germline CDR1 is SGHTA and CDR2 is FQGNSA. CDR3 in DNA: TGTGCCAGCAGCTCCCTCCAGGCGGGGCAAGCTTTCTTT. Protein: CASSSLQAGQAFF.

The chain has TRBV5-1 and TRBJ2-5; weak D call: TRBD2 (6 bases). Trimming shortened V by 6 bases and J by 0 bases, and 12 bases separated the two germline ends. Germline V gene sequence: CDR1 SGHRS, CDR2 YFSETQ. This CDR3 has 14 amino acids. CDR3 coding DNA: TGCGCCAGCAAAATCGGACTAAACCAAGAGACCCAGTACTTC. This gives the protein CASKIGLNQETQYF.

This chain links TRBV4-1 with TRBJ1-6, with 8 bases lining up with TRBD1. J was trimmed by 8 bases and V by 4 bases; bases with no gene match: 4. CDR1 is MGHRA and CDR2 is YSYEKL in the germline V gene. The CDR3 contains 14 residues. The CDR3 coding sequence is TGCGCCAGCAGCCCCGGGACAGGCCATTCACCCCTCCACTTT. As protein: CASSPGTGHSPLHF.

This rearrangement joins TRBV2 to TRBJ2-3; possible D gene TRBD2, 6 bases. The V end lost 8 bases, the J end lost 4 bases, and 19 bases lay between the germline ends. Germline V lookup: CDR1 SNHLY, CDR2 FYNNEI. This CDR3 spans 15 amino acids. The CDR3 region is CASGRLGESPDTQYF. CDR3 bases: TGTGCCAGCGGGCGACTAGGGGAATCACCAGATACGCAGTATTTT.

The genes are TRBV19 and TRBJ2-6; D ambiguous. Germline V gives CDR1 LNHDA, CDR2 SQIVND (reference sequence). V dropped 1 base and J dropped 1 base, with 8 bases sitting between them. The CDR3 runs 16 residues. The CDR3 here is CASSIGWRSGANVLTF. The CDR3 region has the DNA TGTGCCAGTAGTATAGGTTGGCGGTCTGGGGCCAACGTCCTGACTTTC.

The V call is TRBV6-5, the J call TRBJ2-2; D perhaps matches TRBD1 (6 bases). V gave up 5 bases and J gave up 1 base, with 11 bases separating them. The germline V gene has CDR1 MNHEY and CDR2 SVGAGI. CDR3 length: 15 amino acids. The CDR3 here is CASSRVQGNTGELFF. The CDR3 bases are TGTGCCAGCAGTAGAGTACAGGGGAACACCGGGGAGCTGTTTTTT.

The CDR3 here is CASSYRSEVNTEAFF. The DNA for the CDR3 is TGTGCCAGCAGTTACCGGTCGGAGGTCAACACTGAAGCTTTCTTT. J is TRBJ1-1 and V is TRBV6-5, with D unclear. The CDR3 length is 15 residues. Trimming removed 2 bases at V and 2 bases at J, with 12 bases between. Germline CDR1 MNHEY, CDR2 SVGAGI.